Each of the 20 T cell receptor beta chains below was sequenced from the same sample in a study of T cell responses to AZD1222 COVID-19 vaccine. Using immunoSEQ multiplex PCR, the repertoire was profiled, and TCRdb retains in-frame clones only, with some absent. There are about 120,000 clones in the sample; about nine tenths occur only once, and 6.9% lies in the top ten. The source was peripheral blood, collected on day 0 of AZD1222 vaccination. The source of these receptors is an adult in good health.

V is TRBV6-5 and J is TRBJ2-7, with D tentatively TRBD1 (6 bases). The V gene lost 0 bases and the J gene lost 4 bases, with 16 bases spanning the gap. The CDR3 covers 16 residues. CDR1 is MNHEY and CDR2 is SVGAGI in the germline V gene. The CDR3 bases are TGTGCCAGCAGTTACTCGACCCCAGGGGCCCCTTACGAGCAGTACTTC. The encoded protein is CASSYSTPGAPYEQYF.

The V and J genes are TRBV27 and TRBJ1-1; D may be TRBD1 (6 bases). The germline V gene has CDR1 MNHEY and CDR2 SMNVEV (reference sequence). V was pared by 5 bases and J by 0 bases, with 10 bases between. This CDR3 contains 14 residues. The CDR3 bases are TGTGCCAGCAGTCTGGACAGCATGAACACTGAAGCTTTCTTT. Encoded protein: CASSLDSMNTEAFF.

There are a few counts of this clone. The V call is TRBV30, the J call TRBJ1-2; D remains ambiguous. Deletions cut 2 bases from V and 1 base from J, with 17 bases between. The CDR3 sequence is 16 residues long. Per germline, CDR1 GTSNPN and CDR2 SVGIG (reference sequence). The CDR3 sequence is CAWSSWSRHLNYGYTF. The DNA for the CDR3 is TGTGCCTGGAGTTCCTGGAGCCGGCACCTTAACTATGGCTACACCTTC.

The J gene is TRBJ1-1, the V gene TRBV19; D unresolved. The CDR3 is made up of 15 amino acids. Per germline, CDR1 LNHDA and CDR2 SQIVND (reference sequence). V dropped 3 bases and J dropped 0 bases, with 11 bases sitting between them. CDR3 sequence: CASSIVAALNTEAFF. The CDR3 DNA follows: TGTGCCAGTAGTATTGTCGCGGCCTTGAACACTGAAGCTTTCTTT. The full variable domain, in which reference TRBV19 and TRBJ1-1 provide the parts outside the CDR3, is DGGITQSPKYLFRKEGQNVTLSCEQNLNHDAMYWYRQDPGQGLRLIYYSQIVNDFQKGDIAEGYSVSREKKESFPLTVTSAQKNPTAFYLCASSIVAALNTEAFFGQGTRLTVV.

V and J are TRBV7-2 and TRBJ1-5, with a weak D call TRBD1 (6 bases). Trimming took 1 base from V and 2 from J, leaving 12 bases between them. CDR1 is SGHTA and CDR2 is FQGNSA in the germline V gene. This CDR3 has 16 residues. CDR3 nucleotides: TGTGCCAGCAGCTTAGGGGCCCAGGGGCGCAATCAGCCCCAGCATTTT. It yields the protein CASSLGAQGRNQPQHF.

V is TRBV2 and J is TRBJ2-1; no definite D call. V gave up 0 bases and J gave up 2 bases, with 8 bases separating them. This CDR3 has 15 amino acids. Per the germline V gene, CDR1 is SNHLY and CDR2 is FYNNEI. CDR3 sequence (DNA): TGTGCCAGCAGTGAAGCACCAAAGCCCTACAATGAGCAGTTCTTC. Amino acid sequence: CASSEAPKPYNEQFF.

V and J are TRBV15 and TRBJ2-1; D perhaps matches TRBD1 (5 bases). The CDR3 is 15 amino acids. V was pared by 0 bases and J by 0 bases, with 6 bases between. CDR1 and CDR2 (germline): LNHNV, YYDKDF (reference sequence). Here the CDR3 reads CATSRDRDSYNEQFF. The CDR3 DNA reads TGTGCCACCAGCAGAGACAGGGACTCCTACAATGAGCAGTTCTTC.

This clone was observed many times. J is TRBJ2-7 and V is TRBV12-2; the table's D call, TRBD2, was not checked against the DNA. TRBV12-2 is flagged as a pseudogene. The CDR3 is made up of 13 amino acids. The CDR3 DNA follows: TGTGCAAGTCGCTCTCCCGATGGGGAGGGGCAGTACTTC. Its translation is CASRSPDGEGQYF.

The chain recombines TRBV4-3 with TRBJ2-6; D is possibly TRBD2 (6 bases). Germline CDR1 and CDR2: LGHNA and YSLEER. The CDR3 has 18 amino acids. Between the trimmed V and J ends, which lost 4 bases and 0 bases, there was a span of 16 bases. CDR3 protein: CASSRGAGHSSGANVLTF. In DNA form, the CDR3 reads TGCGCCAGCAGCCGCGGGGCGGGCCATAGCTCTGGGGCCAACGTCCTGACTTTC.

The CDR3 protein is CASSPFGDQPQHF. The CDR3 DNA sequence: TGTGCCAGCAGTCCTTTTGGGGATCAGCCCCAGCATTTT. The genes are TRBV28 and TRBJ1-5; no firm D call. V dropped 5 bases and J dropped 5 bases, with 10 bases sitting between them. The germline V gene encodes CDR1 MDHEN and CDR2 SYDVKM. The CDR3 is 13 residues long.

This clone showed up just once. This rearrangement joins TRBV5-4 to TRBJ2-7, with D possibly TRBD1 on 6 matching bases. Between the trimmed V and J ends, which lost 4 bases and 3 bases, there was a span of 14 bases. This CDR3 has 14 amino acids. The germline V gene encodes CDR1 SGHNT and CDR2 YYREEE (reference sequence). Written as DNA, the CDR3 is TGTGCCAGCAGCGGAACAGGGTTGAACTACGAGCAGTACTTC. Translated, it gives CASSGTGLNYEQYF.

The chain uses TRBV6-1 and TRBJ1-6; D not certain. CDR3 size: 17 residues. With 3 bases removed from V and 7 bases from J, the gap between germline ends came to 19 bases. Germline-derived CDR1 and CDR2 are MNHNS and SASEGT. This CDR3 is CASSESPGLRMNSPLHF. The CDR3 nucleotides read TGTGCCAGCAGTGAGTCCCCGGGTCTACGAATGAATTCACCCCTCCACTTT.

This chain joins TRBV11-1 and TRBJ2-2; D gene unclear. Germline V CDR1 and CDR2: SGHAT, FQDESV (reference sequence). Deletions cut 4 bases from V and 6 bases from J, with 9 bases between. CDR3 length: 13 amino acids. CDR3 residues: CASSSQLPGELFF. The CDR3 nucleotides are TGTGCCAGCAGCTCGCAGTTACCCGGGGAGCTGTTTTTT.

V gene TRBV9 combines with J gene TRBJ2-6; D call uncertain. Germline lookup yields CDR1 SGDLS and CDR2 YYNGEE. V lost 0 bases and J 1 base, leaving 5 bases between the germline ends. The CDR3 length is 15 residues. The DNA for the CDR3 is TGTGCCAGCAGCGTAGCTGGATCTGGGGCCAACGTCCTGACTTTC. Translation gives CASSVAGSGANVLTF.

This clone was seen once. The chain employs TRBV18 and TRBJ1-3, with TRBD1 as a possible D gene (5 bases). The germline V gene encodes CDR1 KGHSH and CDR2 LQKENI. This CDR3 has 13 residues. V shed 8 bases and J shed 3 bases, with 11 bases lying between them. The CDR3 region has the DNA TGTGCCAGCAAACAGGCTGGTGGAAACACCATATATTTT. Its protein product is CASKQAGGNTIYF.

The DNA for the CDR3 is TGTGCCAGCAGCTTTAGTTCAGAAACCCTGAACACTGAAGCTTTCTTT. As protein: CASSFSSETLNTEAFF. The chain joins TRBV11-1 to TRBJ1-1; D remains ambiguous. CDR1 SGHAT and CDR2 FQDESV come from the germline V gene (reference sequence). The CDR3 runs 16 residues. V was clipped by 3 bases and J by 0 bases, with 14 bases between them.

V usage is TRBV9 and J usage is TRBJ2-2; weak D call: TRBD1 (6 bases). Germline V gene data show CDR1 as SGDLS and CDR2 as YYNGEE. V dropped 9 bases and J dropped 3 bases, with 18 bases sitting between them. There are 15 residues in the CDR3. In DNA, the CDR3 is TGTGCCATCCGTCGGGCAAGGGGGTACACCGGGGAGCTGTTTTTT. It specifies CAIRRARGYTGELFF. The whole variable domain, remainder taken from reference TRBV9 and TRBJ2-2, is DSGVTQTPKHLITATGQRVTLRCSPRSGDLSVYWYQQSLDQGLQFLIQYYNGEERAKGNILERFSAQQFPDLHSELNLSSLELGDSALYFCAIRRARGYTGELFFGEGSRLTVL.

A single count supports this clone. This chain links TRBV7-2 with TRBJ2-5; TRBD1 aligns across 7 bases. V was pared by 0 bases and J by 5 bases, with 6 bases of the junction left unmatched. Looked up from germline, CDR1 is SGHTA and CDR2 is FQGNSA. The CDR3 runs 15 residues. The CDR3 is CASSLAGGAKETQYF. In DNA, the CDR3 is TGTGCCAGCAGCTTAGCAGGGGGCGCAAAGGAGACCCAGTACTTC.

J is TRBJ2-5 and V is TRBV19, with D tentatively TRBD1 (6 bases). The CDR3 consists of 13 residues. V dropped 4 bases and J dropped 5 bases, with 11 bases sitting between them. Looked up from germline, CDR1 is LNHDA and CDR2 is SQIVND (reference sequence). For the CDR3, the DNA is TGTGCCAGTAGTAACACAGGGCTGGAGACCCAGTACTTC. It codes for CASSNTGLETQYF.

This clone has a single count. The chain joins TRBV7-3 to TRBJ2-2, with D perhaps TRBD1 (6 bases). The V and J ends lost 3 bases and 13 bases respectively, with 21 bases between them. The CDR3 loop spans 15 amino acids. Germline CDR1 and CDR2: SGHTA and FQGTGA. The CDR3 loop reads CASSLSDSAGTGLFF. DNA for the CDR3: TGTGCCAGCAGCTTGTCGGACAGTGCTGGGACGGGGCTGTTTTTT.